This record concerns one TCR beta chain sequence. This entry comes from a study of blood T cell repertoires in COVID-19. Generated by immunoSEQ multiplex PCR, the TCRdb table keeps only in-frame clones and is missing some. The table lists more than 85,000 clones, under 80% of them singletons. CDR3 length equals 15 residues. J gave up 2 bases and V 6 bases, and 10 bases lay outside the gene matches. CDR1 is LNHDA, CDR2 SQIVND, per germline (reference sequence). Sequencing was done on a sample of peripheral blood. This TCR derives from a woman in her 70s with acute or convalescent COVID-19. V gene TRBV19 combines with J gene TRBJ2-7; 7 nucleotides align to TRBD2. DNA for the CDR3: TGTGCCAGTAGCTCCCTCAGGGAGGGAACCTACGAGCAGTACTTC. It is translated as CASSSLREGTYEQYF.